This is a list of T cell receptor beta chains from one sample in a study of cytomegalovirus exposure and HLA in healthy donors. Method: immunoSEQ multiplex PCR; TCRdb's copy keeps in-frame clones and lacks some. Of about 140,000 clones listed, more than 75% are singletons. The material sequenced was PBMCs. The receptors originated from a man between 18 and 35 years old in good health and CMV-seropositive. Both conserved end residues are part of each CDR3. D genes are given only for firm matches. Clone size is not always given. Where it is, it says once, few, many or a class for expanded clones.

16 TRBD1 . TRBJ2-1 TRBV27 TGTGCCAGCAGTTTTGGGGACAGTCCCTACTACAATGAGCAGTTCTTC CASSFGDSPYYNEQFF
15 TRBD1 . TRBJ2-1 TRBV28 TGTGCCAGCAGAGCCCGGGACAGAGCTCCTGAGGGGCAGTTCTTC CASRARDRAPEGQFF
11 . . TRBJ1-5 TRBV20-1 TGCAGTGCTAGCAGGGAACAGCCCCAGCATTTT CSASREQPQHF
15 . . TRBJ1-3 TRBV27 TGTGCCAGCAGTTTACAGGGTGGCTCTGGAAACACCATATATTTT CASSLQGGSGNTIYF
13 . few TRBJ2-4 TRBV19 TGTGCCAGTAGTATCAACAGGAAAAACATTCAGTACTTC CASSINRKNIQYF
18 TRBD1 . TRBJ2-7 TRBV28 TGTGCCAGCAGTCCATCTCACAGGGGGCGTTTGCTTGGTCACGAGCAGTACTTC CASSPSHRGRLLGHEQYF
12 TRBD1 once TRBJ1-2 TRBV6-1 TGTGCCAGCAGTGAAAACAGGGGGCGCGGCACCTTC CASSENRGRGTF
14 . . TRBJ1-4 TRBV6-5 TGTGCCAGCAGTTTCATACCAGGGCCCCAACTCCTGTTTTTT CASSFIPGPQLLFF
14 TRBD1 . TRBJ1-2 TRBV29-1 TGCAGCGTGCGCCCCGGGACAGGGAGTGGCGGCTACACCTTC CSVRPGTGSGGYTF
15 TRBD1 few TRBJ2-5 TRBV4-3 TGCGCCAGCAGTCCCCGGACAGGGGCAACGGAGACCCAGTACTTC CASSPRTGATETQYF
15 TRBD2 . TRBJ2-7 TRBV4-1 TGCGCCAGCAGCCAGTCGAGGGGAGGGTCCTACGAGCAGTACTTC CASSQSRGGSYEQYF
15 TRBD2 . TRBJ2-7 TRBV4-1 TGCGCCAGCAGCCAAAGACTAGCGGGAGTCCACGAGCAGTACTTC CASSQRLAGVHEQYF
16 TRBD1 . TRBJ1-4 TRBV28 TGTGCCAGCAGTCCAAGACGACAGGGATATGGCGTAAAACTGTTTTTT CASSPRRQGYGVKLFF
13 . . TRBJ2-3 TRBV19 TGTGCCAGTAGTGTGACAGGCACAGATACGCAGTATTTT CASSVTGTDTQYF
15 . few TRBJ2-7 TRBV7-9 TGTGCCAGCAGCTTAGCGGGGGCAGTCCCAGGGGAGCAGTACTTC CASSLAGAVPGEQYF
16 . . TRBJ1-3 TRBV6-5 TGTGCCAGCAGTTACTCCGGGGGTATAGCTGGAAACACCATATATTTT CASSYSGGIAGNTIYF
15 . . TRBJ1-2 TRBV18 TGTGCCAGCTCACCAACCGAGGGTCGGAACTATGGCTACACCTTC CASSPTEGRNYGYTF
17 . . TRBJ1-1 TRBV29-1 TGCAGCGTTGAAATACCCCGGGACTACCCATGGAACACTGAAGCTTTCTTT CSVEIPRDYPWNTEAFF